The 15 T cell receptor beta chains presented below share a single source sample, sequenced in a study of PD-1 blockade in classical Hodgkin lymphoma. Profiled with immunoSEQ multiplex PCR; TCRdb holds only in-frame clones, not every one. Here the sample spans just over 60,000 clones, about 91% being singletons. Brentuximab vedotin exposure varied among the patients, all of whom had relapsed after autologous stem cell transplantation. Sequences were derived from peripheral blood mononuclear cells (PBMCs), sampled at baseline. The receptors come from a human donor with classical Hodgkin lymphoma.

The V call is TRBV27, the J call TRBJ1-1, with TRBD1 as a possible D gene (5 bases). The V gene's germline CDR1 is MNHEY and CDR2 SMNVEV (reference sequence). The CDR3 is made up of 14 amino acids. Trimming took off 2 bases at V and 7 bases at J, with 14 bases between the two ends. The CDR3 DNA reads TGTGCCAGCAGTTTAGGGAGGGGCGGAATTGAAGCTTTCTTT. Translating gives CASSLGRGGIEAFF.

The chain recombines TRBV5-1 with TRBJ1-3; D unclear. The CDR3 consists of 12 residues. Trimming stripped 0 bases from V and 11 bases from J, with 9 bases between. Looked up from germline, CDR1 is SGHRS and CDR2 is YFSETQ. DNA for the CDR3: TGCGCCAGCAGCTTGGCCGGAGTCCCCATATATTTT. Protein product: CASSLAGVPIYF.

The chain combines TRBV19 with TRBJ2-5; 9 bases map to TRBD1. Germline-derived CDR1 and CDR2 are LNHDA and SQIVND (reference sequence). This CDR3 is 15 amino acids long. Trimming removed 6 bases from V and 4 bases from J; junction bases left unmatched: 9. Written as DNA, the CDR3 is TGTGCCAGTAGCCCCGGACAGGGGATCGGAGAGACCCAGTACTTC. It is translated as CASSPGQGIGETQYF.

CDR3 in amino acids: CASSQDQYEGQEYATQYF. The DNA of the CDR3 is TGCGCCAGCAGCCAAGATCAGTATGAGGGACAAGAGTATGCGACCCAGTACTTC. V is TRBV4-1 and J is TRBJ2-5; tentatively, D is TRBD1 (6 bases). The CDR3 has 18 residues. Germline V gene data show CDR1 as MGHRA and CDR2 as YSYEKL. The ends were cut back, 0 bases at V and 7 bases at J, with 24 bases in the middle.

V is TRBV13 and J is TRBJ2-2, with TRBD2 matching 10 bases. Germline values: CDR1 PRHDT, CDR2 FYEKMQ (reference sequence). Trimming took 2 bases from V and 1 from J; bases not matched to a gene: 16. CDR3 size: 21 residues. CDR3 loop: CASSLRGFGLAELLNTGELFF. The CDR3 DNA sequence: TGTGCCAGCAGCTTACGGGGCTTCGGACTAGCGGAGCTCTTGAACACCGGGGAGCTGTTTTTT.

The J gene is TRBJ1-5, the V gene TRBV7-9, with D maybe TRBD1 (5 bases). V lost 5 bases to trimming and J lost 6 bases, with 11 bases between them. Germline V gene data show CDR1 as SEHNR and CDR2 as FQNEAQ (reference sequence). The CDR3 totals 13 residues. The CDR3 region has the DNA TGTGCCAGCAGCCTCTCAGGGCTTCAGCCCCAGCATTTT. This codes for CASSLSGLQPQHF. The whole variable domain, remainder taken from reference TRBV7-9 and TRBJ1-5, is DTGVSQNPRHKITKRGQNVTFRCDPISEHNRLYWYRQTLGQGPEFLTYFQNEAQLEKSRLLSDRFSAERPKGSFSTLEIQRTEQGDSAMYLCASSLSGLQPQHFGDGTRLSIL.

This sequence joins TRBV28 and TRBJ1-1, with TRBD1 as a possible D gene (6 bases). The V and J ends lost 6 bases and 8 bases respectively, with 16 bases between them. CDR3 length: 13 residues. The germline V gene encodes CDR1 MDHEN and CDR2 SYDVKM. Here the CDR3 DNA reads TGTGCCAGCAGGAGGAGGGGGACACGCGAAGCTTTCTTT. Residues: CASRRRGTREAFF.

This clone has only a few counts. The V call is TRBV30, the J call TRBJ1-1; the D is unclear. This CDR3 has 14 amino acids. Germline V gene sequence: CDR1 GTSNPN, CDR2 SVGIG (reference sequence). The V gene lost 0 bases and the J gene lost 0 bases, with 8 bases spanning the gap. As DNA, the CDR3 is TGTGCCTGGAGTGTACTCGGCTTGAACACTGAAGCTTTCTTT. Protein sequence: CAWSVLGLNTEAFF. Supplemented by reference TRBV30 and TRBJ1-1, the full variable domain reads SQTIHQWPATLVQPVGSPLSLECTVEGTSNPNLYWYRQAAGRGLQLLFYSVGIGQISSEVPQNLSASRPQDRQFILSSKKLLLSDSGFYLCAWSVLGLNTEAFFGQGTRLTVV.

The table lists this clone with a count of one. This sequence joins TRBV30 and TRBJ1-3; the D is unclear. Germline CDR1 reads GTSNPN; CDR2 reads SVGIG (reference sequence). This CDR3 spans 15 amino acids. The V gene lost 0 bases and the J gene lost 2 bases, with 11 bases spanning the gap. CDR3 sequence reads: CAWSVDREPGNTIYF. The CDR3, as DNA: TGTGCCTGGAGTGTAGATAGGGAGCCTGGAAACACCATATATTTT. The full variable domain, with the rest looked up from reference TRBV30 and TRBJ1-3, is SQTIHQWPATLVQPVGSPLSLECTVEGTSNPNLYWYRQAAGRGLQLLFYSVGIGQISSEVPQNLSASRPQDRQFILSSKKLLLSDSGFYLCAWSVDREPGNTIYFGEGSWLTVV.

This clone was observed a handful of times. At the DNA level, this CDR3 is encoded by other sequences in the same sample as well. CDR3 sequence (DNA): TGTGCCAGCAGCTTGAGCTACGGCACTGAAGCTTTCTTT. Its protein is CASSLSYGTEAFF. This chain links TRBV5-5 with TRBJ1-1; D unclear. V was trimmed by 1 base and J by 4 bases, leaving 8 bases between them. The CDR3 contains 13 residues. CDR1 SGHKS and CDR2 YYEKEE come from the germline V gene (reference sequence).

The rearrangement uses TRBV4-2 and TRBJ1-5; D is undetermined. Germline V gives CDR1 LGHNA, CDR2 YNFKEQ. The CDR3 loop spans 15 amino acids. Trimming cost V 0 bases and J 7 bases, with 13 bases left between them. As DNA, the CDR3 is TGTGCCAGCAGCCAAGATGTCATGGGGAGACAGCCCCAGCATTTT. This encodes CASSQDVMGRQPQHF.

The chain couples TRBV7-9 to TRBJ2-5; 11 nucleotides agree with TRBD2. This CDR3 has 16 amino acids. With V trimmed by 0 bases and J by 2 bases, 2 bases remained unmatched. The germline V gene has CDR1 SEHNR and CDR2 FQNEAQ (reference sequence). The CDR3 loop reads CASSLALAGGQETQYF. CDR3 nucleotide sequence: TGTGCCAGCAGCTTAGCGCTAGCGGGGGGTCAAGAGACCCAGTACTTC.

This clone was detected only once. The rearrangement uses TRBV5-5 and TRBJ1-1; D is undetermined. CDR1 and CDR2 (germline): SGHKS, YYEKEE (reference sequence). This CDR3 comprises 10 residues. V dropped 6 bases and J dropped 8 bases, with 8 bases sitting between them. CDR3 residues: CASKGVEAFF. The DNA for the CDR3 is TGTGCCAGCAAAGGAGTGGAAGCTTTCTTT.

The chain joins TRBV28 to TRBJ2-3; TRBD2 agrees at 12 bases. This CDR3 contains 15 residues. Trimming at V came to 6 bases and at J to 1 base, leaving 2 bases not matched to a gene. Germline V gene sequence: CDR1 MDHEN, CDR2 SYDVKM. The CDR3 reads CASRASGGGTDTQYF. In DNA, the CDR3 is TGTGCCAGCAGAGCTAGCGGGGGGGGCACAGATACGCAGTATTTT.

This chain connects TRBV5-1 to TRBJ1-1, with 10 bases matching TRBD1. The CDR3 is 15 residues long. The V segment lost 3 bases and the J segment 3 bases; nucleotides outside the gene matches: 5. Germline V gives CDR1 SGHRS, CDR2 YFSETQ. CDR3 in DNA: TGCGCCAGCAGCTCAAGACAGGGGGCGTACACTGAAGCTTTCTTT. As protein: CASSSRQGAYTEAFF.